Presented here are 28 T cell receptor beta chains from one specimen sequenced in a study of cytomegalovirus exposure and HLA in healthy donors listed by TCRdb under 2017. Library method: the immunoSEQ multiplex PCR assay. For the multiplex PCR, a mixture combining 60 forward primers for TCR Vbeta segments and 13 reverse primers for TCR Jbeta segments was used. TCRdb re-hosts the immuneACCESS table, in-frame sequences only. Its copies lack some clones; in the studies checked, an unresolved V gene accounts for under half of them, and the cause for the rest is not known. In this sample the table shows 150,000 to 200,000 clones, around 78% of which occur a single time. The ten largest clones represent approximately 3% of the sample. The sample was PBMCs. Source of these receptors: a woman aged 40 to 50 in good health and CMV-seronegative.

The rearrangement uses TRBV29-1 and TRBJ2-3; 8 bases align to TRBD1. CDR1 SQVTM and CDR2 ANQGSEA come from the germline V gene. This CDR3 has 14 residues. Germline trimming cut 4 bases from V and 6 bases from J; bases unmatched to any gene: 9. CDR3 coding DNA: TGCAGCGTTGTTGGCCAGGGGGCGCGGGATACGCAGTATTTT. Translating gives CSVVGQGARDTQYF.

This clone was seen more than once but under ten times. This chain connects TRBV6-5 to TRBJ1-1, with a weak D call TRBD1 (5 bases). Trimming shortened V by 1 base and J by 0 bases, and 12 bases separated the two germline ends. Germline V gene data show CDR1 as MNHEY and CDR2 as SVGAGI. There are 16 residues in the CDR3. This chain's CDR3 is CASSYFPGYVNTEAFF. CDR3 nucleotide sequence: TGTGCCAGCAGTTACTTTCCAGGGTACGTGAACACTGAAGCTTTCTTT.

The chain has TRBV11-1 and TRBJ1-1, with a weak D call TRBD1 (6 bases). The germline V and J ends were trimmed by 3 bases and 4 bases, with 12 bases remaining between them. Germline V lookup: CDR1 SGHAT, CDR2 FQDESV (reference sequence). The CDR3 runs to 14 residues. In nucleotides, the CDR3 is TGTGCCAGCAGCTTTTCGGGCAGGGGCACTGAAGCTTTCTTT. Translated: CASSFSGRGTEAFF.

This chain joins TRBV10-3 and TRBJ1-5, with D hard to call. V lost 7 bases, J lost 4 bases, and 8 bases lay in between. Germline values: CDR1 ENHRY, CDR2 SYGVKD. This CDR3 has 12 residues. In DNA form, the CDR3 reads TGTGCCATCATAACAGCAAATCAGCCCCAGCATTTT. The encoded protein is CAIITANQPQHF.

This clone was counted once. The chain couples TRBV5-1 to TRBJ2-2, with 10 positions matching TRBD2. The germline CDR1 and CDR2 sequences are SGHRS and YFSETQ. The CDR3 contains 16 residues. The junction had 4 bases not matched to a gene; V was cut back by 0 bases and J by 5 bases. CDR3 region: CASSLAGAGGTGELFF. The CDR3 nucleotides are TGCGCCAGCAGCTTGGCCGGAGCGGGGGGGACCGGGGAGCTGTTTTTT.

As to this clone: Other DNA sequences in the same sample also yield this CDR3. The chain uses TRBV5-4 and TRBJ1-1; tentative D call: TRBD1 (5 bases). Looked up from germline, CDR1 is SGHNT and CDR2 is YYREEE (reference sequence). The CDR3 contains 13 residues. V shed 4 bases and J shed 5 bases, with 12 bases lying between them. CDR3 sequence: CASSRQQNTEAFF. The CDR3 nucleotides read TGTGCCAGCAGCAGACAGCAGAATACTGAAGCTTTCTTT. The whole variable domain, filled in from reference TRBV5-4 and TRBJ1-1, reads ETGVTQSPTHLIKTRGQQVTLRCSSQSGHNTVSWYQQALGQGPQFIFQYYREEENGRGNFPPRFSGLQFPNYSSELNVNALELDDSALYLCASSRQQNTEAFFGQGTRLTVV.

The genes are TRBV7-6 and TRBJ2-4; 8 positions agree with TRBD1. The junction had 3 bases not matched to a gene; V was cut back by 4 bases and J by 4 bases. Germline loops: CDR1 SGHVS, CDR2 FNYEAQ. This CDR3 comprises 14 residues. For the CDR3, the DNA is TGTGCCAGCAGCTCTCGGACAGGGAAAAACATTCAGTACTTC. This encodes CASSSRTGKNIQYF.

V and J are TRBV25-1 and TRBJ1-2; D is possibly TRBD1 (5 bases). Looked up from germline, CDR1 is MGHDK and CDR2 is SYGVNS. The CDR3 is made up of 17 amino acids. Trimming left V 0 bases short and J 7 bases short, with 21 bases between. CDR3 sequence (DNA): TGTGCCAGCAGTGAATATGGTCTTGGCAGGGCCCTAGGTGGCTACACCTTC. Translating it yields CASSEYGLGRALGGYTF.

The genes are TRBV6-1 and TRBJ1-1; no firm D call. Trimming shortened V by 3 bases and J by 0 bases, and 8 bases separated the two germline ends. Germline V gene lookup returns CDR1 MNHNS and CDR2 SASEGT. The CDR3 covers 14 residues. In DNA form, the CDR3 reads TGTGCCAGCAGTGATTACTCTTTGAACACTGAAGCTTTCTTT. This translates into CASSDYSLNTEAFF.

The J gene is TRBJ2-7, the V gene TRBV2; 7 nucleotides match TRBD2. Germline CDR1 is SNHLY and CDR2 is FYNNEI. The V gene end was trimmed by 5 bases and the J gene end by 5 bases; junction bases not matched to a gene: 6. CDR3 length equals 13 residues. The DNA of the CDR3 is TGTGCCAGCAGTAGGGACGGGGGGAACGAGCAGTACTTC. This gives the protein CASSRDGGNEQYF.

V and J are TRBV5-1 and TRBJ1-2, with TRBD1 matching over 9 bases. Germline trimming cut 4 bases from V and 7 bases from J; bases unmatched to any gene: 11. The CDR3 is 15 residues long. Germline assignment: CDR1 SGHRS and CDR2 YFSETQ. The CDR3 reads CASSPPSGQGSGYTF. Written as DNA, the CDR3 is TGCGCCAGCAGCCCACCGTCGGGACAGGGATCTGGCTACACCTTC.

This clone has a handful of counts. The rearrangement uses TRBV19 and TRBJ1-2, with D uncertain. V was cut by 3 bases and J by 0 bases, with 8 bases left in between. Germline V gene sequence: CDR1 LNHDA, CDR2 SQIVND (reference sequence). The CDR3 extends over 14 amino acids. The CDR3 coding sequence is TGTGCCAGTAGTATGGGTCTAGCTAACTATGGCTACACCTTC. It translates to CASSMGLANYGYTF. The full variable domain, completed using reference TRBV19 and TRBJ1-2, is DGGITQSPKYLFRKEGQNVTLSCEQNLNHDAMYWYRQDPGQGLRLIYYSQIVNDFQKGDIAEGYSVSREKKESFPLTVTSAQKNPTAFYLCASSMGLANYGYTFGSGTRLTVV.

The chain joins TRBV19 to TRBJ1-2; D might be TRBD1 (6 bases). Germline CDR1 and CDR2: LNHDA and SQIVND (reference sequence). The CDR3 covers 15 residues. The ends were cut back, 4 bases at V and 6 bases at J, with 18 bases in the middle. Here the CDR3 reads CASSTQQGGSNGYTF. The CDR3, as DNA: TGTGCCAGTAGTACCCAACAGGGAGGGTCGAATGGCTACACCTTC.

The gene calls are TRBV10-3 and TRBJ1-6; D call uncertain. The ends were cut back, 3 bases at V and 0 bases at J, with 12 bases in the middle. CDR1 is ENHRY and CDR2 is SYGVKD in the germline V gene. This CDR3 comprises 17 residues. DNA for the CDR3: TGTGCCATCAGTGATGCGGCGGCGAGCTCCTATAATTCACCCCTCCACTTT. Translated: CAISDAAASSYNSPLHF.

This clone was seen a handful of times. Mismatch with germline at one junction end may stem from a read error. The genes are TRBV5-4 and TRBJ1-2; D possibly corresponds to TRBD1 (5 bases). The CDR3 length is 14 residues. Germline CDR1 and CDR2: SGHNT and YYREEE (reference sequence). The CDR3 protein is CASRLGGVAYGYTF. The CDR3 DNA reads TGTGCCAGCAGATTGGGGGGGGTAGCCTATGGCTACACCTTC.

Concerning this clone itself: One junction end disagrees with the germline gene, perhaps due to a read error. V usage is TRBV6-6 and J usage is TRBJ2-7, with a tentative D call TRBD2 (6 bases). The length of the CDR3 is 14 residues. CDR1 and CDR2 from the germline V gene are MNHNY and SVGAGI (reference sequence). For the CDR3, the DNA is TGTGCCAGCAGTTACTGGCGGGACTCCCACGAGCAGTACTTC. Amino acid sequence: CASSYWRDSHEQYF.

This clone was seen a single time. This chain connects TRBV5-1 to TRBJ1-6, with D perhaps TRBD1 (6 bases). V was clipped by 0 bases and J by 9 bases, with 13 bases between them. This CDR3 is built from 15 residues. Germline assignment: CDR1 SGHRS and CDR2 YFSETQ. The CDR3 loop reads CASSLEAGVSSPLHF. The CDR3 bases are TGCGCCAGCAGCTTGGAGGCAGGGGTGAGTTCACCCCTCCACTTT. The complete variable domain, with remaining parts taken from reference TRBV5-1 and TRBJ1-6, reads KAGVTQTPRYLIKTRGQQVTLSCSPISGHRSVSWYQQTPGQGLQFLFEYFSETQRNKGNFPGRFSGRQFSNSRSEMNVSTLELGDSALYLCASSLEAGVSSPLHFGNGTRLTVT.

The chain uses TRBV6-5 and TRBJ1-2; 8 nucleotides match TRBD1. In germline, CDR1 is MNHEY, CDR2 SVGAGI. V shed 6 bases and J 7 bases; nucleotides not matched to a gene: 10. This CDR3 has 14 residues. The CDR3 spells CASRLTGVDSGYTF. As DNA, the CDR3 is TGTGCCAGCAGGTTGACAGGGGTTGATAGTGGCTACACCTTC.

The CDR3 bases are TGTGCCAGCAGCGATCGGACAGGGGTCAAGACCCAGTACTTC. Translating it yields CASSDRTGVKTQYF. The J gene is TRBJ2-5, the V gene TRBV9, with 9 bases aligning to TRBD1. CDR1 is SGDLS, CDR2 YYNGEE, per germline. CDR3 size: 14 residues. V dropped 3 bases and J dropped 6; count of bases not matched to a gene: 6.

This chain uses TRBV20-1 with TRBJ1-4; D unresolved. The CDR3 is 10 amino acids. Germline CDR1 and CDR2: DFQATT and SNEGSKA (reference sequence). V was trimmed by 5 bases and J by 4 bases, leaving 2 bases between them. The CDR3 region is CSALNEKLFF. The DNA of the CDR3 is TGCAGTGCTCTTAATGAAAAACTGTTTTTT.

The CDR3 DNA follows: TGTGCCAGTAGTATATATAACAGTCCCTACGAGCAGTACTTC. Encoded protein: CASSIYNSPYEQYF. The chain couples TRBV19 to TRBJ2-7; D is unclear. The V and J ends lost 2 bases and 2 bases respectively, with 10 bases between them. Germline CDR1 reads LNHDA; CDR2 reads SQIVND (reference sequence). The length of the CDR3 is 14 residues.

This clone was detected a few times. The J gene is TRBJ1-1, the V gene TRBV19; tentatively, D is TRBD1 (6 bases). Between the trimmed V and J ends, which lost 8 bases and 1 base, there was a span of 11 bases. Looked up from germline, CDR1 is LNHDA and CDR2 is SQIVND (reference sequence). This CDR3 has 13 amino acids. CDR3 amino acids: CASWIQGNTEAFF. DNA for the CDR3: TGTGCCAGTTGGATACAGGGGAACACTGAAGCTTTCTTT.

CDR3 sequence (DNA): TGCGCCAGCAGCCCCGGGTCCGAGCAGTACTTC. As protein: CASSPGSEQYF. V is TRBV5-1 and J is TRBJ2-7; D ambiguous. Germline V CDR1 and CDR2: SGHRS, YFSETQ. V was pared by 4 bases and J by 6 bases, with 8 bases between. The CDR3 sequence is 11 residues long.

The chain uses TRBV11-2 and TRBJ1-1; the match to TRBD1 covers 8 bases. The CDR3 contains 14 residues. Germline CDR1 is SGHAT and CDR2 is FQNNGV. With 5 bases clipped from V and 1 base from J, the junction kept 3 bases outside the gene matches. The CDR3 is CASSMDRANTEAFF. DNA for the CDR3: TGTGCCAGCAGCATGGACAGGGCGAACACTGAAGCTTTCTTT.

The chain joins TRBV5-1 to TRBJ1-2; maybe TRBD1 (5 bases). Germline values: CDR1 SGHRS, CDR2 YFSETQ. The length of the CDR3 is 14 residues. Trimming stripped 2 bases from V and 6 bases from J, with 14 bases between. CDR3 loop: CASSFIQAGDGYTF. The CDR3 DNA sequence: TGCGCCAGCAGCTTTATACAGGCAGGCGATGGCTACACCTTC.

This chain uses TRBV6-5 with TRBJ1-2, with D tentatively TRBD1 (6 bases). Germline values: CDR1 MNHEY, CDR2 SVGAGI. The V gene lost 5 bases and the J gene lost 3 bases, with 16 bases spanning the gap. The CDR3 extends over 15 amino acids. CDR3 coding DNA: TGTGCCAGCAGTAGCGACGGGGGGCAGGACTATGGCTACACCTTC. Translation gives CASSSDGGQDYGYTF.

The V gene is TRBV2, the J gene TRBJ1-3; D may be TRBD1 (6 bases). The ends were cut back, 2 bases at V and 9 bases at J, with 14 bases in the middle. Germline V gene sequence: CDR1 SNHLY, CDR2 FYNNEI. The CDR3 extends over 14 amino acids. CDR3: CASSELTGHGTIYF. For the CDR3, the DNA is TGTGCCAGCAGTGAACTGACAGGCCACGGCACCATATATTTT.

This clone was detected only a few times. V gene TRBV7-9 combines with J gene TRBJ2-5; TRBD1 might be the D (6 bases). V was shortened by 5 bases and J by 1 base, with 14 bases between the two germline ends. Looked up from germline, CDR1 is SEHNR and CDR2 is FQNEAQ (reference sequence). The CDR3 is made up of 15 amino acids. CDR3: CASSDGTRVQETQYF. CDR3 DNA: TGTGCCAGCAGCGATGGGACACGCGTCCAAGAGACCCAGTACTTC.